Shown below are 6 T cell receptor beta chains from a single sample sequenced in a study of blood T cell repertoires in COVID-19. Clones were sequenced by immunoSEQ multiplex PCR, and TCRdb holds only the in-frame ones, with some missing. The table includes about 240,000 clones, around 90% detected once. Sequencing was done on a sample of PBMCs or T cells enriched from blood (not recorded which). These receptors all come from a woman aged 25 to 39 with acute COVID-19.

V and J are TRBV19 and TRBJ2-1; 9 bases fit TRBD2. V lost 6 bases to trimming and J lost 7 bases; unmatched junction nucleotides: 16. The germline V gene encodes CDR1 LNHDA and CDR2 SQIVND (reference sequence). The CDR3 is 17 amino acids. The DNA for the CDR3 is TGTGCCAGTAGCAATAACGGAGGGAGCGGGGGGAGAAATGAGCAGTTCTTC. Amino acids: CASSNNGGSGGRNEQFF. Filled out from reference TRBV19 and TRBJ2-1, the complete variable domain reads DGGITQSPKYLFRKEGQNVTLSCEQNLNHDAMYWYRQDPGQGLRLIYYSQIVNDFQKGDIAEGYSVSREKKESFPLTVTSAQKNPTAFYLCASSNNGGSGGRNEQFFGPGTRLTVL.

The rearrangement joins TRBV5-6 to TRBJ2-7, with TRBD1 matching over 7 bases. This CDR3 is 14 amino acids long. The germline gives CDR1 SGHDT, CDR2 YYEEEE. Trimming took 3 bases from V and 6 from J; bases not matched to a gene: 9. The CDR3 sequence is CASSYPIDRVEQYF. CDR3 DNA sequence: TGTGCCAGCAGCTATCCTATAGACAGGGTCGAGCAGTACTTC.

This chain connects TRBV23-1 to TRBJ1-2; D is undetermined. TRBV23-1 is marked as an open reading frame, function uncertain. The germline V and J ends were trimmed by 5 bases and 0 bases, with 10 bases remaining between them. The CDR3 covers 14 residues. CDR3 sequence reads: CASSEYGANYGYTF. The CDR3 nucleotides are TGCGCCAGCAGTGAGTATGGAGCTAACTATGGCTACACCTTC.

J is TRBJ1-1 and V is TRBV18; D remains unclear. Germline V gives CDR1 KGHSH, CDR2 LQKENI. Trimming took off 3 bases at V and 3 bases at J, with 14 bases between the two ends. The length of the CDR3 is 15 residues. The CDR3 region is CASSPAVVRDTEAFF. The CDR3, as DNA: TGTGCCAGCTCACCCGCAGTTGTGAGGGACACTGAAGCTTTCTTT.

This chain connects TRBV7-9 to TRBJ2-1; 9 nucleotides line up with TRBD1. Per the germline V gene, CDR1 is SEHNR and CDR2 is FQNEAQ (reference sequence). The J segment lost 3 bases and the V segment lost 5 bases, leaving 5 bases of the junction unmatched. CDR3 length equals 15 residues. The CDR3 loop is CASSPQGAGYNEQFF. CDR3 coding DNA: TGTGCCAGCAGCCCACAGGGGGCCGGCTACAATGAGCAGTTCTTC. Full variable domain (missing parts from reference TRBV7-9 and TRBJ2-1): DTGVSQNPRHKITKRGQNVTFRCDPISEHNRLYWYRQTLGQGPEFLTYFQNEAQLEKSRLLSDRFSAERPKGSFSTLEIQRTEQGDSAMYLCASSPQGAGYNEQFFGPGTRLTVL.

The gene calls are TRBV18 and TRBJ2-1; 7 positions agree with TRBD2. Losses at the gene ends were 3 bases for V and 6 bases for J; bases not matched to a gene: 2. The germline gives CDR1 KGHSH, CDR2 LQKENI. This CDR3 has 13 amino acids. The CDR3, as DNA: TGTGCCAGCTCACCCCCTAGCGGCAATGAGCAGTTCTTC. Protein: CASSPPSGNEQFF.